These 18 T cell receptor beta chains share one sample of origin, sequenced in a study of cytomegalovirus exposure and HLA in healthy donors. The study ran its PCR with 60 Vbeta and 13 Jbeta primers. TCRdb keeps only in-frame clones here, not all; method: immunoSEQ multiplex PCR. The sample lists 55,000 to 85,000 clones, about four fifths occurring once. What was sequenced was PBMCs. The receptors originated from a man aged 18-30 years in good health and CMV-seropositive.

This chain joins TRBV30 and TRBJ1-1; possible D gene TRBD1, 5 bases. V gave up 4 bases and J gave up 4 bases, with 16 bases separating them. Germline V gives CDR1 GTSNPN, CDR2 SVGIG (reference sequence). CDR3 size: 14 residues. The CDR3, as DNA: TGTGCCTGGACCCGACTGGGGCTGGGCACTGAAGCTTTCTTT. Residues: CAWTRLGLGTEAFF.

The rearrangement joins TRBV5-1 to TRBJ1-1; D is possibly TRBD1 (5 bases). V was clipped by 4 bases and J by 3 bases, with 13 bases between them. The CDR3 is 14 residues long. Germline V CDR1 and CDR2: SGHRS, YFSETQ. The chain's CDR3 is CASSQDGGYTEAFF. CDR3 nucleotide sequence: TGCGCCAGCAGCCAGGACGGGGGGTACACTGAAGCTTTCTTT.

The chain is built from TRBV5-6 and TRBJ1-1; D unclear. Germline values: CDR1 SGHDT, CDR2 YYEEEE. Trimming stripped 4 bases from V and 4 bases from J, with 11 bases between. The CDR3 sequence is 13 residues long. DNA for the CDR3: TGTGCCAGCAGCCCTCTCCGGGGCACTGAAGCTTTCTTT. It encodes CASSPLRGTEAFF.

The V and J genes are TRBV5-6 and TRBJ2-4; D gene ambiguous. V lost 7 bases, J lost 1 base, and 6 bases lay in between. Germline loops: CDR1 SGHDT, CDR2 YYEEEE. The CDR3 has 12 residues. Here the CDR3 reads CASPGAKNIQYF. The CDR3, as DNA: TGTGCCAGCCCCGGGGCCAAAAACATTCAGTACTTC.

The V and J genes are TRBV27 and TRBJ1-1; D gene ambiguous. The germline gives CDR1 MNHEY, CDR2 SMNVEV (reference sequence). The CDR3 is 13 amino acids. V lost 10 bases and J lost 1, with 13 bases in between. The CDR3 sequence: CATQVRGNTEAFF. CDR3 sequence (DNA): TGTGCCACGCAGGTACGGGGGAACACTGAAGCTTTCTTT.

The chain recombines TRBV9 with TRBJ2-3; TRBD2 is a possible D gene (6 bases). CDR1 and CDR2 (germline): SGDLS, YYNGEE. There are 15 residues in the CDR3. Trimming cost V 2 bases and J 3 bases, with 13 bases left between them. CDR3 amino acids: CASSVYSGMTDTQYF. The CDR3, as DNA: TGTGCCAGCAGCGTCTATAGCGGTATGACAGATACGCAGTATTTT.

The chain uses TRBV10-2 and TRBJ2-7; D perhaps matches TRBD1 (5 bases). V was trimmed by 2 bases and J by 6 bases, leaving 17 bases between them. Germline V CDR1 and CDR2: WSHSY, SAAADI. The CDR3 has 15 amino acids. CDR3 coding DNA: TGCGCCAGCAGTGAGGTCGGACACACTCGGGCCGAGCAGTACTTC. It encodes CASSEVGHTRAEQYF.

The J gene is TRBJ2-7, the V gene TRBV30; 11 bases map to TRBD1. The CDR3 totals 14 residues. J gave up 5 bases and V 0 bases, and 3 bases lay outside the gene matches. Germline CDR1 reads GTSNPN; CDR2 reads SVGIG (reference sequence). This chain's CDR3 is CAWSVGQGANEQYF. The CDR3 coding sequence is TGTGCCTGGAGTGTTGGACAGGGGGCAAACGAGCAGTACTTC.

The chain joins TRBV14 to TRBJ2-5; D possibly corresponds to TRBD1 (6 bases). Germline CDR1 reads SGHDN; CDR2 reads FVKESK. The CDR3 sequence is 20 residues long. V was cut by 0 bases and J by 7 bases, with 30 bases left in between. As DNA, the CDR3 is TGTGCCAGCAGCCAAGATCTCGGAAAACAACAGGGACGGGGTGGGTGGACCCAGTACTTC. Its translation: CASSQDLGKQQGRGGWTQYF. The full variable domain, completed using reference TRBV14 and TRBJ2-5, is EAGVTQFPSHSVIEKGQTVTLRCDPISGHDNLYWYRRVMGKEIKFLLHFVKESKQDESGMPNNRFLAERTGGTYSTLKVQPAELEDSGVYFCASSQDLGKQQGRGGWTQYFGPGTRLLVL.

J is TRBJ2-3 and V is TRBV30, with D perhaps TRBD1 (6 bases). Germline CDR1 reads GTSNPN; CDR2 reads SVGIG (reference sequence). Trimming removed 0 bases from V and 2 bases from J, with 21 bases in between. The CDR3 totals 18 residues. CDR3 sequence reads: CAWSVLFGQGHNTDTQYF. The CDR3 DNA sequence: TGTGCCTGGAGTGTACTCTTCGGTCAGGGACATAACACAGATACGCAGTATTTT. Looking up the rest from reference TRBV30 and TRBJ2-3 gives the full variable domain: SQTIHQWPATLVQPVGSPLSLECTVEGTSNPNLYWYRQAAGRGLQLLFYSVGIGQISSEVPQNLSASRPQDRQFILSSKKLLLSDSGFYLCAWSVLFGQGHNTDTQYFGPGTRLTVL.

The CDR3 nucleotides are TGCGCCAGCAGGCCTATACCGGGACAGGGGGCAGTCAATGAGCAGTTCTTC. Translating it yields CASRPIPGQGAVNEQFF. The rearrangement joins TRBV4-1 to TRBJ2-1, with 12 nucleotides matching TRBD1. Germline V lookup: CDR1 MGHRA, CDR2 YSYEKL. This CDR3 has 17 residues. Trimming took 6 bases from V and 6 from J; bases not matched to a gene: 12.

This clone was seen only a few times. The genes are TRBV27 and TRBJ2-7; 7 nucleotides match TRBD2. The germline V gene has CDR1 MNHEY and CDR2 SMNVEV (reference sequence). J lost 3 bases, V lost 5 bases, and 7 bases had no gene match. The CDR3 is made up of 14 amino acids. CDR3 sequence (DNA): TGTGCCAGCAGTCTAGCTAGCGGACTCTACGAGCAGTACTTC. It specifies CASSLASGLYEQYF.

The V and J genes are TRBV30 and TRBJ2-1; 10 bases are a match to TRBD2. The V and J ends lost 3 bases and 7 bases, in that order; junction bases with no gene match: 6. In germline, CDR1 is GTSNPN, CDR2 SVGIG (reference sequence). The CDR3 has 14 residues. CDR3 residues: CAWRLAGAGNEQFF. As DNA, the CDR3 is TGTGCCTGGAGGCTAGCGGGAGCGGGGAATGAGCAGTTCTTC.

The chain employs TRBV12-5 and TRBJ2-5; 14 bases map to TRBD2. The CDR3 has 22 residues. Germline trimming cut 2 bases from V and 3 bases from J; bases unmatched to any gene: 20. The germline V gene has CDR1 LGHNT and CDR2 FRNRAP. The CDR3 spells CASGLTPHLLTSGGVYEETQYF. For the CDR3, the DNA is TGTGCTAGTGGTTTGACCCCCCACCTCTTGACTAGCGGGGGGGTTTATGAAGAGACCCAGTACTTC.

J is TRBJ1-2 and V is TRBV7-6; D might be TRBD1 (5 bases). V was clipped by 4 bases and J by 5 bases, with 14 bases between them. The length of the CDR3 is 14 residues. The V gene's germline CDR1 is SGHVS and CDR2 FNYEAQ. CDR3 amino acids: CASSSDSLGYGYTF. The CDR3 region has the DNA TGTGCCAGCAGCTCTGACAGCCTTGGGTATGGCTACACCTTC.

The chain links TRBV9 to TRBJ1-1; D may be TRBD1 (5 bases). Trimming pared 0 bases from V and 6 bases from J, leaving 9 bases between. Germline V lookup: CDR1 SGDLS, CDR2 YYNGEE. The CDR3 covers 13 residues. In nucleotides, the CDR3 is TGTGCCAGCAGCGTAGCTAGGGGCTCTGAAGCTTTCTTT. Protein sequence: CASSVARGSEAFF.

This chain uses TRBV4-2 with TRBJ1-5; perhaps TRBD1 as D (5 bases). Germline CDR1 and CDR2: LGHNA and YNFKEQ. This CDR3 is built from 18 residues. With 4 bases removed from V and 0 bases from J, the gap between germline ends came to 19 bases. In DNA, the CDR3 is TGTGCCAGCAGCCCTAAGGTCGACAGCGTCTATAGCAATCAGCCCCAGCATTTT. Its translation is CASSPKVDSVYSNQPQHF.

Concerning this clone: The germline gene is not matched at one end of the junction; a read error may be the cause. The rearrangement links TRBV19 to TRBJ1-1, with 11 bases identical to TRBD1. Germline loops: CDR1 LNHDA, CDR2 SQIVND (reference sequence). This CDR3 is 12 amino acids long. The CDR3 nucleotides read TGTGCCAGTAGCGGGACAGGGGGGAACGTGATCTTT. Translating it yields CASSGTGGNVIF.